This T cell receptor (beta chain) comes out of a study of blood T cell repertoires in COVID-19. The repertoire was sequenced with immunoSEQ multiplex PCR; TCRdb's copy has only in-frame clones and lacks some. This table holds some 120,000 clones, approximately 84% found once. The junction had 8 bases not matched to a gene; V was cut back by 4 bases and J by 2 bases. Germline CDR1 and CDR2: SGDLS and YYNGEE. CDR3 length equals 18 residues. The V call is TRBV9, the J call TRBJ2-2, with 13 bases that match TRBD2. The sequencing input was peripheral blood. This TCR came from a man aged 70 or older with acute or convalescent COVID-19. This CDR3 reads CASSSRTSGGHNTGELFF. The CDR3 DNA reads as TGTGCCAGCAGCTCTAGGACTAGCGGGGGTCATAACACCGGGGAGCTGTTTTTT.